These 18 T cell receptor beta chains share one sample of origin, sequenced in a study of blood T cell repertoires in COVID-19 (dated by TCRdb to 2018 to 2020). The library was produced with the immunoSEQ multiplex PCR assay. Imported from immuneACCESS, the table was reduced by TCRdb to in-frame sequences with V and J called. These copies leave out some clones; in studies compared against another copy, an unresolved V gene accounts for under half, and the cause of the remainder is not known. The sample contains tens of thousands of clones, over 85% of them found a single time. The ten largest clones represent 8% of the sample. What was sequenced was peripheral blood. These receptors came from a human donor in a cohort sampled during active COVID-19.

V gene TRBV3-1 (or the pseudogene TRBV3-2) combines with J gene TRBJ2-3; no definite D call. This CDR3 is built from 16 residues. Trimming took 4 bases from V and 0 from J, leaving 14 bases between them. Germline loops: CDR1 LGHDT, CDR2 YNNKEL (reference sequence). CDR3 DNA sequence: TGTGCCAGCAGCCTTCGTCTGGGCCTTAGCACAGATACGCAGTATTTT. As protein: CASSLRLGLSTDTQYF.

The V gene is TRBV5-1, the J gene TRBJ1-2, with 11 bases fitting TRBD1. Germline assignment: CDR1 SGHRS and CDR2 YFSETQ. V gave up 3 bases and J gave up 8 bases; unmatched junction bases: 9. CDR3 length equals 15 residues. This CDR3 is CASSWGQGGSDGYTF. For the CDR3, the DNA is TGCGCCAGCAGCTGGGGACAGGGGGGATCGGACGGCTACACCTTC.

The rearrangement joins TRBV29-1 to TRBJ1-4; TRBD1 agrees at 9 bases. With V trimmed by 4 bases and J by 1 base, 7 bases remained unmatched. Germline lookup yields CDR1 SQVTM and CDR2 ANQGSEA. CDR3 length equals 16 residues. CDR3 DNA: TGCAGCGTTGGGACGGACAGGGGTAGAACTAATGAAAAACTGTTTTTT. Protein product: CSVGTDRGRTNEKLFF.

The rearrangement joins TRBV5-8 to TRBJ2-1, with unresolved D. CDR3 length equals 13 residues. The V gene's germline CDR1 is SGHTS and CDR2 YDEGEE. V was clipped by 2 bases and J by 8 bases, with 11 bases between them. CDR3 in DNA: TGTGCCAGCAGCTTTCCGTATCGGGATGAGCAGTTCTTC. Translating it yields CASSFPYRDEQFF.

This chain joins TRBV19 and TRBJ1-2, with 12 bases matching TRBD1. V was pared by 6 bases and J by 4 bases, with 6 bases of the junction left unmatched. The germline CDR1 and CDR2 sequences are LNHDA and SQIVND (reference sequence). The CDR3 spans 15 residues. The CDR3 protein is CASRQGTGGGYGYTF. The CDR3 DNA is TGTGCCAGTAGGCAGGGGACAGGGGGCGGCTATGGCTACACCTTC. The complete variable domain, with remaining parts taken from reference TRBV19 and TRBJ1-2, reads DGGITQSPKYLFRKEGQNVTLSCEQNLNHDAMYWYRQDPGQGLRLIYYSQIVNDFQKGDIAEGYSVSREKKESFPLTVTSAQKNPTAFYLCASRQGTGGGYGYTFGSGTRLTVV.

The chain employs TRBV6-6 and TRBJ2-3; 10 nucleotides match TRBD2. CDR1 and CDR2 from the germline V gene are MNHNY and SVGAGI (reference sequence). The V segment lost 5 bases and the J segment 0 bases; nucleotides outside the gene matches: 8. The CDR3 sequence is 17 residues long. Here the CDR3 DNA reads TGTGCCAGCAGTCCATTCGGACTAGCGGCAAGCACAGATACGCAGTATTTT. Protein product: CASSPFGLAASTDTQYF.

CDR3 DNA: TGTGCCAGCAGTTTAGCAATCGGGGGACAGGGGATAGATACGCAGTATTTT. Its translation is CASSLAIGGQGIDTQYF. The chain has TRBV27 and TRBJ2-3; 10 nucleotides align to TRBD1. Germline values: CDR1 MNHEY, CDR2 SMNVEV (reference sequence). This CDR3 is 17 amino acids long. V lost 2 bases and J lost 5; bases outside the gene matches: 10.

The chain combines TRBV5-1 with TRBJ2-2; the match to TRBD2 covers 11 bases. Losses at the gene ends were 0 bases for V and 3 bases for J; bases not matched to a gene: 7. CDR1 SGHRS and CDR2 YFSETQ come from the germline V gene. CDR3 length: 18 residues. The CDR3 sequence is CASSLVPSGGTYTGELFF. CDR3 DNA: TGCGCCAGCAGCTTGGTCCCTAGCGGGGGGACATACACCGGGGAGCTGTTTTTT.

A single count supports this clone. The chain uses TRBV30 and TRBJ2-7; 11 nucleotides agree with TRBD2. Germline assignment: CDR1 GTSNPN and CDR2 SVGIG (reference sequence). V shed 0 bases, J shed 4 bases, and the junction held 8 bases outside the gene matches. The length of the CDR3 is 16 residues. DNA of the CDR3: TGTGCCTGGAGTGTTCTAGCGGGGGGCGAACCTTACGAGCAGTACTTC. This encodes CAWSVLAGGEPYEQYF.

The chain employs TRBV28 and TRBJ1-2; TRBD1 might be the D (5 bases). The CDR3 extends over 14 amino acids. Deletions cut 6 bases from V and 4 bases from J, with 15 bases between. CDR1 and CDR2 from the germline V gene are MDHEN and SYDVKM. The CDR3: CASRGWGDGYGYTF. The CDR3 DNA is TGTGCCAGCAGGGGGTGGGGGGATGGCTATGGCTACACCTTC.

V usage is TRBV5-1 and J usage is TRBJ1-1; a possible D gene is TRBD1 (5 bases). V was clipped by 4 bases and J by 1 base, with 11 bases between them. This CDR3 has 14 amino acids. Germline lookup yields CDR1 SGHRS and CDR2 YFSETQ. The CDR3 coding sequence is TGCGCCAGCAGCCCGACAGTTACGAACACTGAAGCTTTCTTT. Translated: CASSPTVTNTEAFF.

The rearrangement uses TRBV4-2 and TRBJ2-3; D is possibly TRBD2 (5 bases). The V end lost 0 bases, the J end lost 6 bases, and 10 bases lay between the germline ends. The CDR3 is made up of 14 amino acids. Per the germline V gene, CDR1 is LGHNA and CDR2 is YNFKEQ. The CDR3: CASSQDPGSDTQYF. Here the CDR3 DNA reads TGTGCCAGCAGCCAAGATCCGGGGTCGGATACGCAGTATTTT.

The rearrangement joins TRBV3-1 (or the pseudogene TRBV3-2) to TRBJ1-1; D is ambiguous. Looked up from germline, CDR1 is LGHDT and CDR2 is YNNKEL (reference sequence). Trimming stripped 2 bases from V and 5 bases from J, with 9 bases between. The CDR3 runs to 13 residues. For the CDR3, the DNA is TGTGCCAGCAGCCAAATGGGCAGAACTGAAGCTTTCTTT. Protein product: CASSQMGRTEAFF.

The DNA of the CDR3 is TGTGCCAGCAGCCGACAGATAGGGCCCTCTGGAAACACCATATATTTT. This translates into CASSRQIGPSGNTIYF. V gene TRBV21-1 combines with J gene TRBJ1-3; no DNA check was done on the table's D call, TRBD1. TRBV21-1 is deemed a pseudogene. The CDR3 runs to 16 residues.

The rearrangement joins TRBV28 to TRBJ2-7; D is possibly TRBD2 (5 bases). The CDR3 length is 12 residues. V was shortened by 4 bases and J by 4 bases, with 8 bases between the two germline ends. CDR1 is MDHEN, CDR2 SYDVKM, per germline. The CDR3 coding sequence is TGTGCCAGCAGTTATCGGGATTACGAGCAGTACTTC. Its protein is CASSYRDYEQYF. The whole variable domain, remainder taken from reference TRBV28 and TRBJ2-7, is DVKVTQSSRYLVKRTGEKVFLECVQDMDHENMFWYRQDPGLGLRLIYFSYDVKMKEKGDIPEGYSVSREKKERFSLILESASTNQTSMYLCASSYRDYEQYFGPGTRLTVT.

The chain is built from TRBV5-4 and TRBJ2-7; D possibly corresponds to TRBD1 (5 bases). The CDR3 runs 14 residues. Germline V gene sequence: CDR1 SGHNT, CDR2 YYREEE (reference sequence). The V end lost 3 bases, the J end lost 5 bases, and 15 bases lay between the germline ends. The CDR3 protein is CASSSQGLSDEQYF. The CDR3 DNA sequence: TGTGCCAGCAGCTCCCAGGGTCTGTCTGACGAGCAGTACTTC.

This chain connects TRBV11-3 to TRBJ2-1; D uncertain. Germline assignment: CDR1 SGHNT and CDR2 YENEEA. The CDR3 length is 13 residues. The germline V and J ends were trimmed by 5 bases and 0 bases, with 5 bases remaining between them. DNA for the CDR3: TGTGCCAGCAGCGAGAGCTCCTACAATGAGCAGTTCTTC. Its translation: CASSESSYNEQFF.

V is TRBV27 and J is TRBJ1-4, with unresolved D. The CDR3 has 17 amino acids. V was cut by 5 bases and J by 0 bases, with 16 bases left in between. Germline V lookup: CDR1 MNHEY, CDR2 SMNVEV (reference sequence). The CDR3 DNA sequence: TGTGCCAGCAGTCCGGGGTCGTGGTACCCAACTAATGAAAAACTGTTTTTT. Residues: CASSPGSWYPTNEKLFF.